The 25 T cell receptor beta chains listed next were all sequenced from one sample in a study of T cells in Graves' hyperthyroidism and ophthalmopathy. TCR beta CDR3 sequences were amplified from RNA transcripts. The HTBI primer set was used in a first-round RT-PCR of the TCR CDR3. TCRdb passed the multiplex PCR reads through MiXCR, listing each CDR3 protein once. The sample has 500,000 or so distinct CDR3 sequences, approximately 17% seen once. The sequenced material came from blood. The receptors derive from a young woman with Graves' ophthalmopathy.

This clonotype was picked up a small number of times. V gene TRBV7-2 combines with J gene TRBJ2-4; D is undetermined. Germline V gene data show CDR1 as SGHTA and CDR2 as FQGNSA. There are 14 residues in the CDR3. V lost 5 bases and J 2 bases, leaving 10 bases between the germline ends. This CDR3 reads CASSPPPPKNIQYF. CDR3 bases: TGTGCCAGCAGCCCCCCCCCTCCCAAAAACATTCAGTACTTC.

Ten or more counts support this clonotype. The chain joins TRBV2 to TRBJ2-5, with 9 nucleotides matching TRBD1. This CDR3 is built from 14 residues. With 10 bases clipped from V and 2 bases from J, the junction kept 8 bases outside the gene matches. The V gene's germline CDR1 is SNHLY and CDR2 FYNNEI. Written as DNA, the CDR3 is TGTGCCACCCCCCGACAGGGGGGACAAGAGACCCAGTACTTC. Translating gives CATPRQGGQETQYF.

This clonotype was counted at least ten times. The chain combines TRBV29-1 with TRBJ2-5, with 11 positions matching TRBD2. The ends lost 6 bases at V and 4 bases at J; junction bases unmatched: 7. This CDR3 spans 14 amino acids. Looked up from germline, CDR1 is SQVTM and CDR2 is ANQGSEA. The CDR3 loop is CSVATSGMRETQYF. The CDR3 DNA is TGCAGCGTCGCGACTAGCGGGATGCGAGAGACCCAGTACTTC.

V is TRBV20-1 and J is TRBJ2-5; no reliable D call. The V end was cut by 6 bases, the J end by 1 base, with 12 bases between. Germline loops: CDR1 DFQATT, CDR2 SNEGSKA (reference sequence). The CDR3 runs to 13 residues. The CDR3: CSAPAPGQETQYF. CDR3 sequence (DNA): TGCAGTGCCCCAGCCCCCGGCCAAGAGACCCAGTACTTC.

This clonotype came up many times. This chain joins TRBV28 and TRBJ1-2; D may be TRBD1 (5 bases). V was trimmed by 2 bases and J by 4 bases, leaving 8 bases between them. Germline V lookup: CDR1 MDHEN, CDR2 SYDVKM. The CDR3 is made up of 13 amino acids. CDR3 protein: CASSLPQGYGYTF. CDR3 in DNA: TGTGCCAGCAGTTTACCCCAGGGCTATGGCTACACCTTC.

This chain connects TRBV25-1 to TRBJ2-5; 9 bases map to TRBD1. CDR1 is MGHDK and CDR2 is SYGVNS in the germline V gene. This CDR3 contains 15 residues. Trimming cost V 3 bases and J 1 base; bases outside gene matches: 3. CDR3 amino acids: CASSDWTGAQETQYF. The CDR3 nucleotides are TGTGCCAGCAGTGATTGGACAGGGGCCCAAGAGACCCAGTACTTC. Using reference TRBV25-1 and TRBJ2-5 for the parts outside the CDR3, the full variable domain is EADIYQTPRYLVIGTGKKITLECSQTMGHDKMYWYQQDPGMELHLIHYSYGVNSTEKGDLSSESTVSRIRTEHFPLTLESARPSHTSQYLCASSDWTGAQETQYFGPGTRLLVL.

The chain joins TRBV7-2 to TRBJ1-5; D possibly corresponds to TRBD1 (5 bases). Germline V gives CDR1 SGHTA, CDR2 FQGNSA. This CDR3 is 13 amino acids long. V lost 2 bases and J 9 bases, leaving 11 bases between the germline ends. CDR3: CASSLRGLWPQHF. The CDR3 bases are TGTGCCAGCAGCTTACGGGGGTTATGGCCCCAGCATTTT.

This clonotype was seen a handful of times. At one end, the junction sequence differs from germline, possibly due to a read error. This chain uses TRBV5-1 with TRBJ2-5, with D tentatively TRBD1 (7 bases). The CDR3 runs 15 residues. Germline-derived CDR1 and CDR2 are SGHRS and YFSETQ. CDR3 region: CASSLAPGGKETQYF. DNA for the CDR3: TGTGCCAGCAGCTTGGCACCAGGGGGGAAAGAGACCCAGTACTTC.

This clonotype was observed at least ten times. V is TRBV4-3 and J is TRBJ2-3, with a possible D match to TRBD2 (5 bases). Germline V CDR1 and CDR2: LGHNA, YSLEER. V was clipped by 4 bases and J by 1 base, with 9 bases between them. The CDR3 is 14 residues long. DNA for the CDR3: TGCGCCAGCAGCCCAAACGGGGGCACAGATACGCAGTATTTT. The encoded protein is CASSPNGGTDTQYF.

The chain carries TRBV5-1 and TRBJ1-2; D may be TRBD1 (5 bases). Germline-derived CDR1 and CDR2 are SGHRS and YFSETQ. Deletions cut 0 bases from V and 4 bases from J, with 13 bases between. This CDR3 has 15 residues. For the CDR3, the DNA is TGCGCCAGCAGCTTGGCCAGAGGGGCAAGCTATGGCTACACCTTC. It is translated as CASSLARGASYGYTF.

This chain links TRBV29-1 with TRBJ2-3; 7 nucleotides match TRBD2. In germline, CDR1 is SQVTM, CDR2 ANQGSEA. V lost 6 bases, J lost 6 bases, and 12 bases stayed unmatched. The CDR3 has 14 amino acids. CDR3: CSVPVMGAGDTQYF. CDR3 DNA: TGCAGCGTCCCCGTAATGGGAGCGGGGGATACGCAGTATTTT.

This clonotype was observed a handful of times. V gene TRBV29-1 combines with J gene TRBJ2-3, with 10 positions matching TRBD2. This CDR3 comprises 18 residues. Losses at the gene ends were 3 bases for V and 0 bases for J; bases not matched to a gene: 12. CDR1 and CDR2 from the germline V gene are SQVTM and ANQGSEA. CDR3 protein: CSVEEGRAGGTSTDTQYF. The CDR3 bases are TGCAGCGTTGAGGAAGGGCGAGCGGGAGGGACTAGCACAGATACGCAGTATTTT.

This clonotype was counted ten times or more. The chain couples TRBV28 to TRBJ2-1; no clear D. V was clipped by 8 bases and J by 0 bases, with 8 bases between them. This CDR3 comprises 13 residues. The germline V gene encodes CDR1 MDHEN and CDR2 SYDVKM. CDR3 protein: CASARLSYNEQFF. DNA of the CDR3: TGTGCCAGCGCGCGCCTCTCCTACAATGAGCAGTTCTTC.

This clonotype turned up a few times. The chain carries TRBV7-8 and TRBJ1-2; possible D gene TRBD1, 6 bases. Trimming left V 5 bases short and J 4 bases short, with 23 bases between. The CDR3 contains 17 residues. Germline lookup yields CDR1 SGHVS and CDR2 FQNEAQ. As DNA, the CDR3 is TGTGCCAGCAGCGCCCCTCGGGACACCCTCAAGAGCTATGGCTACACCTTC. The encoded protein is CASSAPRDTLKSYGYTF.

This clonotype was picked up a small number of times. The rearrangement uses TRBV6-1 and TRBJ1-6; 7 bases match TRBD1. Per the germline V gene, CDR1 is MNHNS and CDR2 is SASEGT. V shed 5 bases, J shed 8 bases, and the junction held 9 bases outside the gene matches. This CDR3 has 15 amino acids. The chain's CDR3 is CASSPWTGPDSPLHF. CDR3 coding DNA: TGTGCCAGCAGTCCTTGGACAGGACCAGATTCACCCCTCCACTTT.

This clonotype showed up many times. V gene TRBV9 combines with J gene TRBJ2-1; D might be TRBD1 or TRBD2, each matching 5 bases. Trimming pared 3 bases from V and 2 bases from J, leaving 12 bases between. Looked up from germline, CDR1 is SGDLS and CDR2 is YYNGEE. CDR3 size: 15 residues. CDR3 sequence (DNA): TGTGCCAGCAGCGGGGACGGATCTACCTACAATGAGCAGTTCTTC. Translating gives CASSGDGSTYNEQFF.

This clonotype has more than one count but fewer than ten. The chain combines TRBV6-6 with TRBJ2-2, with D unresolved. The CDR3 runs to 14 residues. V lost 2 bases to trimming and J lost 6 bases, with 10 bases between them. Germline loops: CDR1 MNHNY, CDR2 SVGAGI (reference sequence). This CDR3 reads CASSYLTWAGELFF. The CDR3 nucleotides read TGTGCCAGCAGTTACCTTACATGGGCCGGGGAGCTGTTTTTT.

This clonotype came up a few times. The V gene is TRBV29-1, the J gene TRBJ1-2; 7 nucleotides match TRBD1. After removal of 1 base from V and 8 bases from J, the junction contained 10 bases not matched to a gene. This CDR3 region has 14 residues. The germline V gene has CDR1 SQVTM and CDR2 ANQGSEA. This CDR3 is CSVEAARGSVGYTF. For the CDR3, the DNA is TGCAGCGTTGAAGCGGCCAGGGGGTCGGTAGGCTACACCTTC.

At least ten counts were recorded for this clonotype. The chain joins TRBV5-1 to TRBJ1-1; the match to TRBD1 covers 11 bases. CDR1 and CDR2 (germline): SGHRS, YFSETQ. V was clipped by 4 bases and J by 4 bases; unmatched bases: 6. The length of the CDR3 is 15 residues. Written as DNA, the CDR3 is TGCGCCAGCAGCCTCGGGGACAGGGGGAGCACTGAAGCTTTCTTT. Its translation is CASSLGDRGSTEAFF.

The rearrangement links TRBV3-1 to TRBJ1-6, with D possibly matching TRBD1 (6 bases). CDR1 and CDR2 (germline): LGHDT, YNNKEL (reference sequence). V was clipped by 0 bases and J by 3 bases, with 12 bases between them. CDR3 length: 17 residues. The CDR3 sequence: CASSQDGGGGYNSPLHF. The CDR3, as DNA: TGTGCCAGCAGCCAAGACGGAGGGGGGGGCTATAATTCACCCCTCCACTTT.

This rearrangement joins TRBV6-1 to TRBJ1-2, with a tentative D call TRBD1 (6 bases). CDR3 length equals 12 residues. Between the trimmed V and J ends, which lost 5 bases and 8 bases, there was a span of 12 bases. The germline V gene has CDR1 MNHNS and CDR2 SASEGT. CDR3 nucleotides: TGTGCCAGCAGTCGACAGGTCTCCGGCTACACCTTC. It codes for CASSRQVSGYTF.

The gene calls are TRBV6-1 and TRBJ2-1; D is perhaps TRBD1 (5 bases). CDR1 MNHNS and CDR2 SASEGT come from the germline V gene. The CDR3 has 13 residues. V was cut by 6 bases and J by 3 bases, with 9 bases left in between. CDR3 nucleotides: TGTGCCAGCAGCAGGGATGGCTACAATGAGCAGTTCTTC. Translating gives CASSRDGYNEQFF.

This chain links TRBV20-1 with TRBJ2-3; 14 bases are shared with TRBD2. This CDR3 has 19 amino acids. Trimming removed 6 bases from V and 1 base from J; junction bases left unmatched: 15. Germline-derived CDR1 and CDR2 are DFQATT and SNEGSKA (reference sequence). The DNA of the CDR3 is TGCAGTGCGGGTCCATCCGGGACTAGCGGGGGAGGTGGCACAGATACGCAGTATTTT. Translated, it gives CSAGPSGTSGGGGTDTQYF.

This clonotype was seen many times. The chain employs TRBV6-2 or TRBV6-3 and TRBJ1-2; 8 bases are shared with TRBD1. V shed 4 bases and J 5 bases; nucleotides not matched to a gene: 9. Per the germline V gene, CDR1 is MNHEY and CDR2 is SVGEGT. This CDR3 is 15 amino acids long. CDR3 residues: CASSSPGQGDYGYTF. CDR3 DNA: TGTGCCAGCAGTTCTCCCGGACAGGGTGATTATGGCTACACCTTC.

This clonotype was counted only a few times. The chain combines TRBV18 with TRBJ1-1, with no clear D. Germline CDR1 and CDR2: KGHSH and LQKENI. The CDR3 is 16 residues long. The ends were cut back, 2 bases at V and 3 bases at J, with 16 bases in the middle. Written as DNA, the CDR3 is TGTGCCAGCTCACCATTTAGGCCTGTGGGGTACACTGAAGCTTTCTTT. It encodes CASSPFRPVGYTEAFF.